This T cell receptor beta chain came from a study of T cell clonotyping in hematopoietic cell transplantation. General study findings and limits: Recipient TCR diversity dropped after transplant; expanded clonotypes rose from day 30 to 180. Broader posttransplant TCR repertoire diversity was predicted by graft donor and pretransplant recipient Inverse Simpson Index values. No sorting was done, leaving CD4 and CD8 contributions mixed. At the given depth, recipient repertoires were over 97% de novo clonotypes.

On this clone itself: Its target is unknown.

Clones were sequenced by immunoSEQ multiplex PCR, and TCRdb holds only the in-frame ones, with some missing. The table includes roughly 13,000 clones, roughly 90% detected once. The clonotype originates from a man aged 25 to 40 in good health. Some clones in this sample may be carry-over from other donors' samples. Source material: peripheral blood mononuclear cells.

The CDR3 DNA sequence: TGTGCCAGACATACGGCTGAAAAACTGTTTTTT. Amino acids: CARHTAEKLFF. The J gene is TRBJ1-4, the V gene TRBV19; D uncertain. V lost 9 bases to trimming and J lost 7 bases, with 9 bases between them. CDR3 size: 11 residues. Germline assignment: CDR1 LNHDA and CDR2 SQIVND (reference sequence).